This is a list of T cell receptor beta chains from one sample in a study of T-cell memory formation after mild COVID-19. TCRdb itself ran the 5' RACE reads through MiXCR, one entry per CDR3 protein. The sample holds a few hundred thousand distinct CDR3 sequences; 20% to 25% are singletons and the top ten take approximately 8.4%. Source material: PBMCs or a T cell subset sorted from them (not recorded which). These receptors originate from an adult woman who had mild COVID-19 (a few samples of this study predate the infection). Cell type and time point are not known. CDR3s include the opening cysteine and the closing phenylalanine or tryptophan. Each record gives: CDR3 protein, CDR3 DNA, V gene, clone size, D gene, J gene. A D gene is named only where the DNA matches it firmly. Rows give clone size only sometimes, using once, few, many, or a class for an expanded clone.

CDR3 protein: CASSSSNGRPYNEQFF
CDR3 DNA: TGTGCCAGCAGCTCGTCCAACGGGCGCCCGTACAATGAGCAGTTCTTC
V gene: TRBV12-3/TRBV12-4
clone size: few
D gene: .
J gene: TRBJ2-1

CDR3 protein: CASSALAGVDEQYF
CDR3 DNA: TGTGCCAGCAGCGCCCTAGCGGGAGTAGACGAGCAGTACTTC
V gene: TRBV6-1
clone size: .
D gene: TRBD2
J gene: TRBJ2-7

CDR3 protein: CASSRGYEGAETQYF
CDR3 DNA: TGCGCCAGCAGCCGAGGGTATGAGGGGGCTGAGACCCAGTACTTC
V gene: TRBV4-1
clone size: .
D gene: TRBD1
J gene: TRBJ2-5

CDR3 protein: CASSLSFTGGYEQYF
CDR3 DNA: TGTGCCAGCAGTTTATCGTTTACGGGGGGCTACGAGCAGTACTTC
V gene: TRBV27
clone size: .
D gene: TRBD2
J gene: TRBJ2-7

CDR3 protein: CASSRRDPGLPRARQFF
CDR3 DNA: TGTGCCAGCAGCCGACGCGATCCGGGACTACCACGAGCTCGGCAGTTCTTC
V gene: TRBV7-9
clone size: .
D gene: TRBD2
J gene: TRBJ2-1

CDR3 protein: CATSRDRGRWEEQFF
CDR3 DNA: TGTGCCACCAGCAGAGACCGCGGGCGGTGGGAAGAGCAGTTCTTC
V gene: TRBV15
clone size: few
D gene: .
J gene: TRBJ2-1

CDR3 protein: CASGTGEQFF
CDR3 DNA: TGTGCCAGCGGAACAGGGGAGCAGTTCTTC
V gene: TRBV12-3/TRBV12-4
clone size: .
D gene: .
J gene: TRBJ2-1

CDR3 protein: CASSYDPGQGDYEQYF
CDR3 DNA: TGTGCCAGCAGTTACGACCCGGGACAGGGGGACTACGAGCAGTACTTC
V gene: TRBV6-2/TRBV6-3
clone size: .
D gene: TRBD1
J gene: TRBJ2-7

CDR3 protein: CASSKGRRAPVANYGYTF
CDR3 DNA: TGTGCCAGCAGCAAGGGACGGAGAGCGCCAGTAGCTAACTATGGCTACACCTTC
V gene: TRBV21-1
clone size: .
D gene: .
J gene: TRBJ1-2

CDR3 protein: CASREAGGGQGTQYF
CDR3 DNA: TGTGCCAGCAGGGAAGCGGGCGGAGGCCAAGGGACCCAGTACTTC
V gene: TRBV6-2/TRBV6-3
clone size: few
D gene: .
J gene: TRBJ2-5

CDR3 protein: CASSLSATGRVNEQYF
CDR3 DNA: TGTGCCAGCAGCTTGAGTGCTACGGGACGAGTAAACGAGCAGTACTTC
V gene: TRBV7-9
clone size: few
D gene: .
J gene: TRBJ2-7

CDR3 protein: CASSLVGANGELFF
CDR3 DNA: TGTGCCAGCAGCTTGGTGGGGGCAAACGGGGAGCTGTTTTTT
V gene: TRBV7-9
clone size: few
D gene: .
J gene: TRBJ2-2

CDR3 protein: CASQDGVARNEQFF
CDR3 DNA: TGTGCCAGCCAAGACGGGGTAGCTCGGAATGAGCAGTTCTTC
V gene: TRBV6-5
clone size: .
D gene: .
J gene: TRBJ2-1

CDR3 protein: CSARDSDRGMTDTQYF
CDR3 DNA: TGCAGTGCTAGAGATTCGGACAGGGGGATGACAGATACGCAGTATTTT
V gene: TRBV20-1
clone size: few
D gene: TRBD1
J gene: TRBJ2-3

CDR3 protein: CASSFRVADSPLHF
CDR3 DNA: TGTGCCAGCAGTTTCAGGGTAGCCGATTCACCCCTCCACTTT
V gene: TRBV12-3/TRBV12-4
clone size: .
D gene: .
J gene: TRBJ1-6

CDR3 protein: CASSGTIENIQYF
CDR3 DNA: TGTGCCAGCAGCGGGACGATTGAAAACATTCAGTACTTC
V gene: TRBV7-3
clone size: few
D gene: .
J gene: TRBJ2-4

CDR3 protein: CASSPPGLAGGRTDTQYF
CDR3 DNA: TGTGCCAGCAGTCCCCCGGGACTAGCGGGAGGGCGCACAGATACGCAGTATTTT
V gene: TRBV6-5
clone size: few
D gene: TRBD2
J gene: TRBJ2-3